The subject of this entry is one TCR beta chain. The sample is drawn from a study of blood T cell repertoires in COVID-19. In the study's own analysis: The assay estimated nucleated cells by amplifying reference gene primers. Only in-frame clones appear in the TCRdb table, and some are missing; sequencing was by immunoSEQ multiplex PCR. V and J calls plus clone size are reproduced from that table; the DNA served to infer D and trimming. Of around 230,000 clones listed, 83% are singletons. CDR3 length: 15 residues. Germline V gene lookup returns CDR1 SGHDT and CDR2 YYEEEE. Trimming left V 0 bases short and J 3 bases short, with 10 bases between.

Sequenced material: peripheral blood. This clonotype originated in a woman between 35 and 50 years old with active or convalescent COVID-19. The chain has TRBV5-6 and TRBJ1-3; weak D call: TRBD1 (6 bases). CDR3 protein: CASSLGGRGGNTIYF. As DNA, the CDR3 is TGTGCCAGCAGCTTGGGGGGGCGCGGTGGAAACACCATATATTTT.